The 27 T cell receptor beta chains below come from one sample, sequenced in a study of CD8+CD57+ T cells in acquired aplastic anemia. Genomic DNA acted as the template from which TCR beta VDJ combination and CDR3 sequence profiling were carried out. TCRdb analysed the reads with MiXCR anew, one entry per CDR3 protein. The table includes hundreds of thousands of distinct CDR3 sequences, 25% to 40% detected once. CD8+CD57+ cell expansion, shown by flow cytometry, had occurred in the patients selected for sequencing. Sequencing input: sorted CD4+, CD8+, or CD8+CD57+ T cells (not recorded which) from PBMCs. The receptors come from a human donor with aplastic anemia.

In this sample, this clonotype turned up many times. The V gene is TRBV19, the J gene TRBJ1-1; D call uncertain. V lost 5 bases to trimming and J lost 3 bases, with 13 bases between them. Germline V gene data show CDR1 as LNHDA and CDR2 as SQIVND (reference sequence). There are 14 residues in the CDR3. The CDR3 coding sequence is TGTGCCAGTAGTGCCTCAGAGAGGTACACTGAAGCTTTCTTT. Translation: CASSASERYTEAFF.

This sequence joins TRBV12-3 or TRBV12-4 and TRBJ1-4; D not resolved. Trimming cost V 5 bases and J 3 bases, with 10 bases left between them. The length of the CDR3 is 14 residues. The DNA for the CDR3 is TGTGCCAGCAGTCCCGGGATTGCTAATGAAAAACTGTTTTTT. It codes for CASSPGIANEKLFF.

This clonotype was counted many times. V usage is TRBV10-3 and J usage is TRBJ1-2, with 9 positions matching TRBD1. J lost 6 bases, V lost 5 bases, and 16 bases had no gene match. The CDR3 length is 17 residues. The germline CDR1 and CDR2 sequences are ENHRY and SYGVKD. The CDR3 is CAISRVRGQGLEDGYTF. For the CDR3, the DNA is TGTGCCATCAGTAGGGTGCGGGGACAGGGATTAGAAGATGGCTACACCTTC.

In its sample, this clonotype was seen many times. The CDR3 loop reads CATSRGGLAYEQYF. In DNA form, the CDR3 reads TGTGCCACCAGCAGAGGAGGACTAGCCTACGAGCAGTACTTC. The gene calls are TRBV15 and TRBJ2-7, with 7 bases aligning to TRBD2. Germline trimming cut 1 base from V and 2 bases from J; bases unmatched to any gene: 2. The CDR3 runs 14 residues. Germline V gene data show CDR1 as LNHNV and CDR2 as YYDKDF (reference sequence).

V is TRBV5-5 and J is TRBJ1-2; tentatively, D is TRBD1 (6 bases). V was cut by 4 bases and J by 0 bases, with 13 bases left in between. The germline gives CDR1 SGHKS, CDR2 YYEKEE (reference sequence). This CDR3 spans 15 amino acids. CDR3 in DNA: TGTGCCAGCAGCCGGACAGCCAGGTCTAACTATGGCTACACCTTC. It codes for CASSRTARSNYGYTF.

The table lists this clonotype with a count of one. This sequence joins TRBV19 and TRBJ2-3; D possibly corresponds to TRBD1 (5 bases). The CDR3 contains 12 residues. V lost 2 bases and J lost 6, with 6 bases in between. CDR1 is LNHDA, CDR2 SQIVND, per germline (reference sequence). CDR3 protein: CASSISGDTQYF. CDR3 nucleotide sequence: TGTGCCAGTAGTATATCAGGGGATACGCAGTATTTT.

This clonotype was found a few times. The gene calls are TRBV5-1 and TRBJ2-1; 7 bases line up with TRBD2. The CDR3 sequence is 14 residues long. CDR1 and CDR2 (germline): SGHRS, YFSETQ. Unmatched junction bases numbered 4, after V lost 2 bases and J lost 5 bases. In DNA form, the CDR3 reads TGCGCCAGCAGCTTTGCGGCGGGGGACAATGAGCAGTTCTTC. Translating gives CASSFAAGDNEQFF.

The J gene is TRBJ1-1, the V gene TRBV19; D is ambiguous. The ends were cut back, 6 bases at V and 2 bases at J, with 13 bases in the middle. The length of the CDR3 is 14 residues. Looked up from germline, CDR1 is LNHDA and CDR2 is SQIVND (reference sequence). Written as DNA, the CDR3 is TGTGCCAGTAGGAAAGGACGGAAAAACACTGAAGCTTTCTTT. It encodes CASRKGRKNTEAFF.

This clonotype has only a few counts. The CDR3 DNA follows: TGCGCCAGTAGCGGGGCTAGCACAGATACGCAGTATTTT. This encodes CASSGASTDTQYF. This chain uses TRBV5-1 with TRBJ2-3; 8 bases line up with TRBD2. J gave up 0 bases and V 8 bases, and 2 bases lay outside the gene matches. Germline-derived CDR1 and CDR2 are SGHRS and YFSETQ. The CDR3 runs to 13 residues.

This clonotype was detected a few times. The chain has TRBV20-1 and TRBJ2-3, with 12 bases identical to TRBD1. CDR1 and CDR2 from the germline V gene are DFQATT and SNEGSKA (reference sequence). J lost 4 bases, V lost 3 bases, and 5 bases had no gene match. This CDR3 is built from 15 residues. DNA of the CDR3: TGCAGTGCTAGCCGGGACAGGGGGCACGCAGATACGCAGTATTTT. It codes for CSASRDRGHADTQYF.

This clonotype was observed a few times. The chain couples TRBV20-1 to TRBJ2-1; D not certain. CDR1 and CDR2 from the germline V gene are DFQATT and SNEGSKA (reference sequence). The CDR3 runs to 13 residues. V lost 6 bases and J 4 bases, leaving 13 bases between the germline ends. CDR3 coding DNA: TGCAGTGCCAGAACAACTAATTACAATGAGCAGTTCTTC. Translation gives CSARTTNYNEQFF.

This clonotype was seen many times. V is TRBV2 and J is TRBJ1-4, with 7 bases identical to TRBD1. CDR1 SNHLY and CDR2 FYNNEI come from the germline V gene. The V segment lost 6 bases and the J segment 8 bases; nucleotides outside the gene matches: 9. The CDR3 length is 14 residues. DNA for the CDR3: TGTGCCAGCAGGACGGGACAGCTTTCAGAAAAACTGTTTTTT. The encoded protein is CASRTGQLSEKLFF.

This clonotype was found a few times. The rearrangement joins TRBV6-1 to TRBJ2-3; D call uncertain. V shed 6 bases and J shed 4 bases, with 14 bases lying between them. Per the germline V gene, CDR1 is MNHNS and CDR2 is SASEGT. CDR3 length: 14 amino acids. This CDR3 reads CASRAAVWADTQYF. The CDR3 nucleotides read TGTGCCAGCAGGGCCGCCGTATGGGCAGATACGCAGTATTTT.

The V and J genes are TRBV29-1 and TRBJ2-7; 11 nucleotides line up with TRBD2. From germline, CDR1 is SQVTM and CDR2 ANQGSEA. V was clipped by 7 bases and J by 2 bases; unmatched bases: 7. This CDR3 comprises 14 residues. CDR3 sequence: CSAQTSGTTYEQYF. The CDR3, as DNA: TGCAGCGCACAGACTAGCGGGACTACCTACGAGCAGTACTTC.

For this clonotype: This may be a read error: a much more frequent sequence differs by one nucleotide. This chain uses TRBV25-1 with TRBJ1-2; TRBD1 agrees at 11 bases. Germline trimming cut 4 bases from V and 4 bases from J; bases unmatched to any gene: 5. The length of the CDR3 is 15 residues. Germline V lookup: CDR1 MGHDK, CDR2 SYGVNS. As DNA, the CDR3 is TGTGCCAGCAGTGGGGACGGACAGGGGGCCTATGGCTACACCTTC. This encodes CASSGDGQGAYGYTF.

Points on this clonotype: The junction departs from the called germline gene at one end, perhaps through a read error. The V gene is TRBV10-3, the J gene TRBJ2-7; D not resolved. The CDR3 totals 16 residues. Germline V gives CDR1 ENHRY, CDR2 SYGVKD. DNA of the CDR3: TGTGCCAGCAGTCTCAACCCCAATGACCTCTCCTACGAGCAGTACTTC. Its protein is CASSLNPNDLSYEQYF.

The chain uses TRBV5-1 and TRBJ2-1; 13 bases fit TRBD2. The V segment lost 4 bases and the J segment 10 bases; nucleotides outside the gene matches: 5. CDR3 length: 14 residues. Germline CDR1 is SGHRS and CDR2 is YFSETQ. CDR3 DNA sequence: TGCGCCAGCAGCGCACTAGCGGGGGGGCACGAGCAGTTCTTC. This encodes CASSALAGGHEQFF. The entire variable domain, with the rest obtained from reference TRBV5-1 and TRBJ2-1, is as follows: KAGVTQTPRYLIKTRGQQVTLSCSPISGHRSVSWYQQTPGQGLQFLFEYFSETQRNKGNFPGRFSGRQFSNSRSEMNVSTLELGDSALYLCASSALAGGHEQFFGPGTRLTVL.

This clonotype was seen only once. J is TRBJ1-2 and V is TRBV2, with 10 bases identical to TRBD1. Germline V gene data show CDR1 as SNHLY and CDR2 as FYNNEI. This CDR3 spans 14 amino acids. V shed 4 bases and J 7 bases; nucleotides not matched to a gene: 6. This CDR3 is CASSARQGAGGYTF. The CDR3 DNA is TGTGCCAGCAGTGCTAGACAGGGGGCGGGTGGCTACACCTTC.

At least ten counts were recorded for this clonotype. V usage is TRBV7-9 and J usage is TRBJ2-3; no clear D gene. CDR3 length: 13 amino acids. Germline V gives CDR1 SEHNR, CDR2 FQNEAQ (reference sequence). The V gene lost 1 base and the J gene lost 2 bases, with 4 bases spanning the gap. The CDR3 loop reads CASSLDVTDTQYF. The CDR3 nucleotides read TGTGCCAGCAGCTTAGACGTCACAGATACGCAGTATTTT.

Concerning this clonotype: A much larger clone lies one base from this, so it may be a read error. The V and J genes are TRBV20-1 and TRBJ2-7, with 8 bases lining up with TRBD1. Germline V gene sequence: CDR1 DFQATT, CDR2 SNEGSKA (reference sequence). The CDR3 runs 14 residues. The chain's CDR3 is CSASRGTGIYEQCF. CDR3 bases: TGCAGTGCTAGTAGGGGGACAGGAATTTACGAGCAGTGCTTC.

The chain links TRBV19 to TRBJ1-2; D uncertain. Germline V lookup: CDR1 LNHDA, CDR2 SQIVND (reference sequence). The CDR3 length is 12 residues. Trimming took off 1 base at V and 6 bases at J, with 6 bases between the two ends. CDR3 sequence reads: CASSIVGNGYTF. The CDR3 DNA sequence: TGTGCCAGTAGTATAGTCGGCAATGGCTACACCTTC.

The chain links TRBV4-1 to TRBJ1-1, with D unclear. Trimming left V 1 base short and J 4 bases short, with 13 bases between. CDR3 size: 15 residues. Germline values: CDR1 MGHRA, CDR2 YSYEKL. The CDR3 DNA sequence: TGCGCCAGCAGCCAAGTTTACGGCCCTGGCACTGAAGCTTTCTTT. Protein: CASSQVYGPGTEAFF.

Here the CDR3 reads CASRERPGQSPLAEQPQHF. CDR3 in DNA: TGTGCCAGCAGGGAGAGACCGGGACAATCACCTCTAGCAGAACAGCCCCAGCATTTT. The chain has TRBV6-1 and TRBJ1-5, with D maybe TRBD1 (6 bases). V lost 6 bases, J lost 7 bases, and 31 bases lay in between. Germline V gene sequence: CDR1 MNHNS, CDR2 SASEGT. The CDR3 spans 19 residues.

This clonotype was seen many times. V gene TRBV7-3 combines with J gene TRBJ1-2, with a tentative D call TRBD1 (5 bases). Germline-derived CDR1 and CDR2 are SGHTA and FQGTGA. Trimming stripped 2 bases from V and 8 bases from J, with 12 bases between. This CDR3 spans 13 amino acids. CDR3 sequence reads: CASSLEGALGYTF. Written as DNA, the CDR3 is TGTGCCAGCAGCTTAGAAGGGGCTCTAGGCTACACCTTC.

This clonotype was seen repeatedly, ten times or more. The chain uses TRBV9 and TRBJ2-1, with 8 bases that match TRBD2. The CDR3 has 16 residues. Germline CDR1 is SGDLS and CDR2 is YYNGEE. The J segment lost 4 bases and the V segment lost 0 bases, leaving 6 bases of the junction unmatched. DNA for the CDR3: TGTGCCAGCAGCGTAGATCCCGGGGGGGCATACAATGAGCAGTTCTTC. Translating gives CASSVDPGGAYNEQFF. Using reference TRBV9 and TRBJ2-1 for the parts outside the CDR3, the full variable domain is DSGVTQTPKHLITATGQRVTLRCSPRSGDLSVYWYQQSLDQGLQFLIQYYNGEERAKGNILERFSAQQFPDLHSELNLSSLELGDSALYFCASSVDPGGAYNEQFFGPGTRLTVL.

This chain connects TRBV15 to TRBJ1-2; D ambiguous. Germline assignment: CDR1 LNHNV and CDR2 YYDKDF (reference sequence). CDR3 length: 14 residues. The V and J ends lost 0 bases and 7 bases respectively, with 12 bases between them. CDR3 amino acids: CATSRDGGNAGYTF. In nucleotides, the CDR3 is TGTGCCACCAGCAGAGATGGAGGTAATGCTGGCTACACCTTC.

The chain recombines TRBV29-1 with TRBJ1-3; possibly TRBD1 for D (5 bases). Germline V gives CDR1 SQVTM, CDR2 ANQGSEA. Trimming took off 0 bases at V and 1 base at J, with 10 bases between the two ends. This CDR3 contains 15 residues. The DNA for the CDR3 is TGCAGCGTTGAAGACCCCAGGGAATCTGGAAACACCATATATTTT. Translating gives CSVEDPRESGNTIYF.